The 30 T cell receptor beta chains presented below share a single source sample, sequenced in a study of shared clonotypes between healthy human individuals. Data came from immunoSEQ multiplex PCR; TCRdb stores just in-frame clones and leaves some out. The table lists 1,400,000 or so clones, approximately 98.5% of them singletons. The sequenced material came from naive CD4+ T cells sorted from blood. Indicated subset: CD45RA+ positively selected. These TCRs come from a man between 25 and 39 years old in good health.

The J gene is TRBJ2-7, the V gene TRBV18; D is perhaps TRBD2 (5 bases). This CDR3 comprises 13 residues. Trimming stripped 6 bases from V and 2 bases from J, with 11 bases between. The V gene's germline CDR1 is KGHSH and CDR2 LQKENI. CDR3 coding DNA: TGTGCCAGCTCTCCCGTCGGGACCTACGAGCAGTACTTC. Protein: CASSPVGTYEQYF.

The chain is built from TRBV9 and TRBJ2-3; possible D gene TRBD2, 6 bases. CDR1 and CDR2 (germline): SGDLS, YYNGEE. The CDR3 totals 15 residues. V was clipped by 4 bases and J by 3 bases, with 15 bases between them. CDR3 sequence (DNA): TGTGCCAGCAGCACCGGGACTCCCATAACAGATACGCAGTATTTT. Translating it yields CASSTGTPITDTQYF.

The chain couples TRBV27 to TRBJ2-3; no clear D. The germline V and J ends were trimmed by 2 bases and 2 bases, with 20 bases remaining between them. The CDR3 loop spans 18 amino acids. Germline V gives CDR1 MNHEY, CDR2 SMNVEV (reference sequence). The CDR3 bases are TGTGCCAGCAGTTTAGGGCCCTCGGACGGAGCCGACACAGATACGCAGTATTTT. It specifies CASSLGPSDGADTDTQYF.

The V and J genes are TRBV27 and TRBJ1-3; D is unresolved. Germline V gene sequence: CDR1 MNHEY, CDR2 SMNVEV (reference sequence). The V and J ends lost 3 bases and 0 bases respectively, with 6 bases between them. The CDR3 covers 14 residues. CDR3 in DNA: TGTGCCAGCAGTTTTCGGGGCTCTGGAAACACCATATATTTT. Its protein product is CASSFRGSGNTIYF.

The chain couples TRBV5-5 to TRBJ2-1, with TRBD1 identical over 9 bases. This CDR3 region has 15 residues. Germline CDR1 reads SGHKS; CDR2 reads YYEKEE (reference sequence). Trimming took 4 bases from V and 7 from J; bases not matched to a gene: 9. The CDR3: CASSRDGTGMNEQFF. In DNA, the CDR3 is TGTGCCAGCAGCCGGGACGGGACAGGGATGAATGAGCAGTTCTTC.

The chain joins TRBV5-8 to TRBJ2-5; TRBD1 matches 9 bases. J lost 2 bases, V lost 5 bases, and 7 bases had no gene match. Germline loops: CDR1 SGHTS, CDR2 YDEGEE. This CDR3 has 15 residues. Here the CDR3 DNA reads TGTGCCAGCAGTATACAGGGGGCGCGACAAGAGACCCAGTACTTC. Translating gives CASSIQGARQETQYF.

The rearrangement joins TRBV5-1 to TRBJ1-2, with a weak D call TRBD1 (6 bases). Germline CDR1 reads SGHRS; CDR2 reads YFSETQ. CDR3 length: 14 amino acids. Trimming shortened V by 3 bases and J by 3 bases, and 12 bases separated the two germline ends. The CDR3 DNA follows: TGCGCCAGCAGCTCAGGGGACGGCGACTATGGCTACACCTTC. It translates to CASSSGDGDYGYTF.

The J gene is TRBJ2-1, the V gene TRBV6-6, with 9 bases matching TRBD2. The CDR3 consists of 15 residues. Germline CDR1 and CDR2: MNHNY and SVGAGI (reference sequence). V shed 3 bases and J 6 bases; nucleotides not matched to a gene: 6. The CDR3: CASSYVASGVNEQFF. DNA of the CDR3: TGTGCCAGCAGTTATGTGGCTAGCGGGGTCAATGAGCAGTTCTTC.

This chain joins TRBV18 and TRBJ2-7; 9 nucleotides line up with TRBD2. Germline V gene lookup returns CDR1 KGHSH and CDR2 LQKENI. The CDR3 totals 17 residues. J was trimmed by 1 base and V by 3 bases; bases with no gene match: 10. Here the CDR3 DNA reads TGTGCCAGCTCACCCAAGACGACTAGCGGAACTTCCTACGAGCAGTACTTC. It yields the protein CASSPKTTSGTSYEQYF. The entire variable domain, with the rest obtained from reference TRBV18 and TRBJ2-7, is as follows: NAGVMQNPRHLVRRRGQEARLRCSPMKGHSHVYWYRQLPEEGLKFMVYLQKENIIDESGMPKERFSAEFPKEGPSILRIQQVVRGDSAAYFCASSPKTTSGTSYEQYFGPGTRLTVT.

As DNA, the CDR3 is TGTGCCAGCGGAAGATACAATGAGCAGTTCTTC. Protein sequence: CASGRYNEQFF. The chain is built from TRBV28 and TRBJ2-1; D uncertain. This CDR3 spans 11 amino acids. Trimming pared 8 bases from V and 4 bases from J, leaving 6 bases between. Germline lookup yields CDR1 MDHEN and CDR2 SYDVKM.

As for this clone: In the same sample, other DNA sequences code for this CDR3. CDR3 nucleotide sequence: TGCAGCGTTGATCCAGGGTCCCAAGAGACCCAGTACTTC. It specifies CSVDPGSQETQYF. The rearrangement uses TRBV29-1 and TRBJ2-5, with TRBD1 as a possible D gene (5 bases). The CDR3 runs 13 residues. Deletions cut 3 bases from V and 1 base from J, with 9 bases between. Germline V CDR1 and CDR2: SQVTM, ANQGSEA.

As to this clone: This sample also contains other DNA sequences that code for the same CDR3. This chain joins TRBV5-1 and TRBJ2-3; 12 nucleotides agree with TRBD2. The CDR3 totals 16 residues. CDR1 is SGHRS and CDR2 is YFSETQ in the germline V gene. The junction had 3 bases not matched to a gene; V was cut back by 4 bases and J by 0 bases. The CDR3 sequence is CASSPGLAGSTDTQYF. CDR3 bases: TGCGCCAGCAGCCCTGGACTAGCGGGGAGCACAGATACGCAGTATTTT.

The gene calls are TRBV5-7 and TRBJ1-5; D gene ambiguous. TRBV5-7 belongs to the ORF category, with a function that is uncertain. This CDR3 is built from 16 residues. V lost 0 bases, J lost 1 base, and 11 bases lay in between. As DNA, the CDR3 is TGTGCCAGCAGCTTGGATAAGCGCAGAAGCAATCAGCCCCAGCATTTT. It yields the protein CASSLDKRRSNQPQHF.

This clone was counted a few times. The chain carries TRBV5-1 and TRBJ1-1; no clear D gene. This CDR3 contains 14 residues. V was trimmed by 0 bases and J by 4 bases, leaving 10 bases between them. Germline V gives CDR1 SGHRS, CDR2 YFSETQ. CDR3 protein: CASSLGGRSTEAFF. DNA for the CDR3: TGCGCCAGCAGCTTGGGAGGGAGGAGCACTGAAGCTTTCTTT.

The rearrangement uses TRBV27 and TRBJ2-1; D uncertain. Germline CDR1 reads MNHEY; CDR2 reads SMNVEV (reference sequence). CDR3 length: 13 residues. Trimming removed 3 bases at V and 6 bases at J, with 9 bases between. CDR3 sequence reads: CASSFRAINEQFF. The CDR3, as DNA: TGTGCCAGCAGTTTTAGGGCCATCAATGAGCAGTTCTTC.

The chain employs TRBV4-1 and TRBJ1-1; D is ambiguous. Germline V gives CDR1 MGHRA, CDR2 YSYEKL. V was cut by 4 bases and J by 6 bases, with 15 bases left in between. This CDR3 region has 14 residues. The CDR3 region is CASSRQIGDAEAFF. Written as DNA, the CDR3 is TGCGCCAGCAGCCGTCAAATAGGCGATGCTGAAGCTTTCTTT.

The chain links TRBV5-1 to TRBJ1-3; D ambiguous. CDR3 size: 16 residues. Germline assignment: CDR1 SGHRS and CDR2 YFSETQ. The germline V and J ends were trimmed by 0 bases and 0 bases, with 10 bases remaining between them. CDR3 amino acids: CASSLDLAHSGNTIYF. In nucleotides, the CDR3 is TGCGCCAGCAGCTTGGATCTAGCACACTCTGGAAACACCATATATTTT.

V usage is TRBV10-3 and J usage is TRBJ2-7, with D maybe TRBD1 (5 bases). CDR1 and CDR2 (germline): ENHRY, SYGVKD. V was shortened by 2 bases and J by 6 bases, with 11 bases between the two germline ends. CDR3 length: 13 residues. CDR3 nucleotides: TGTGCCATCAGTGAGGGCAGGGCCTCCGAGCAGTACTTC. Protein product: CAISEGRASEQYF.

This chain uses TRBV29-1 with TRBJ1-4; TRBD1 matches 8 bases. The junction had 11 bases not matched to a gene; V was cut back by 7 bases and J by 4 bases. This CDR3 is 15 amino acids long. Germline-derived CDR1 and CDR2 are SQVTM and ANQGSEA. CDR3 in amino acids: CSASGTGPRNEKLFF. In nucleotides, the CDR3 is TGCAGCGCCTCCGGGACAGGACCCCGTAATGAAAAACTGTTTTTT.

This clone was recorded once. The CDR3 is CAGRDRGNYEQYF. CDR3 in DNA: TGTGCAGGCAGGGACAGGGGAAACTACGAGCAGTACTTC. The gene calls are TRBV30 and TRBJ2-7; 10 bases are shared with TRBD1. This CDR3 is built from 13 residues. Germline V gene data show CDR1 as GTSNPN and CDR2 as SVGIG (reference sequence).

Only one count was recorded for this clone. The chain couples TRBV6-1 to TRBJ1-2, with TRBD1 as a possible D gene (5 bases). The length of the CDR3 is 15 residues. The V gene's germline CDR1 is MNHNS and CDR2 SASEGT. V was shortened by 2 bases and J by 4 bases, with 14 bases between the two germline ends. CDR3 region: CASSELGGDPYGYTF. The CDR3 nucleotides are TGTGCCAGCAGTGAATTGGGGGGAGACCCCTATGGCTACACCTTC.

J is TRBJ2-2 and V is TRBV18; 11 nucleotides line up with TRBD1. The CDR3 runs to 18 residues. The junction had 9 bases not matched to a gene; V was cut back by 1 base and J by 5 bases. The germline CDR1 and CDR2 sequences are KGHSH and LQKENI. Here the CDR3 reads CASSPLGQGEGWTGELFF. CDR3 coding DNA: TGTGCCAGCTCACCACTGGGACAGGGGGAAGGTTGGACCGGGGAGCTGTTTTTT.

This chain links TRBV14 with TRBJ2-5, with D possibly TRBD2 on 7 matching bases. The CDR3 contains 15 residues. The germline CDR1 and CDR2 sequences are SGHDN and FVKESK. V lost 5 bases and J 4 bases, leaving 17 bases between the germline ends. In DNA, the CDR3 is TGTGCCAGCAGCAGATCCCGGGGGGCAAGAGAGACCCAGTACTTC. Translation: CASSRSRGARETQYF.

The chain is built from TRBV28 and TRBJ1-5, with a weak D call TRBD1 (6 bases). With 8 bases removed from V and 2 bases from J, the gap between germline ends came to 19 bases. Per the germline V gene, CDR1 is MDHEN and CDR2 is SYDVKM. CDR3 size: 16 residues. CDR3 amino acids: CASRGLRGVGNQPQHF. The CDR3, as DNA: TGTGCCAGCCGGGGGCTTCGGGGCGTCGGCAATCAGCCCCAGCATTTT.

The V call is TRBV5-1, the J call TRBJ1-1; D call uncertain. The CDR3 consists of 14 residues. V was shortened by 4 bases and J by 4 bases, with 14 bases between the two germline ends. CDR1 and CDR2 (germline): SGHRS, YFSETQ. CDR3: CASSPDSVGTEAFF. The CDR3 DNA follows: TGCGCCAGCAGCCCCGATTCGGTCGGCACTGAAGCTTTCTTT. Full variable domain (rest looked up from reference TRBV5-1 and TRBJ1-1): KAGVTQTPRYLIKTRGQQVTLSCSPISGHRSVSWYQQTPGQGLQFLFEYFSETQRNKGNFPGRFSGRQFSNSRSEMNVSTLELGDSALYLCASSPDSVGTEAFFGQGTRLTVV.

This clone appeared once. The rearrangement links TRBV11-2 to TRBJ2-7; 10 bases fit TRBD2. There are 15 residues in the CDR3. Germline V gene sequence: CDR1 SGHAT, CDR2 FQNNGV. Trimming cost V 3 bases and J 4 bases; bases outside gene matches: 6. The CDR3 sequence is CASSFLGLASYEQYF. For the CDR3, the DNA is TGTGCCAGCAGCTTTTTGGGACTAGCGTCATACGAGCAGTACTTC.

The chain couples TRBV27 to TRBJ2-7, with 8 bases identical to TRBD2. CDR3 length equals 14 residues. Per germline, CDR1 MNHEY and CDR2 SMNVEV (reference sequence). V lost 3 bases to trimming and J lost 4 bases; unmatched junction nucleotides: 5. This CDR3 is CASSLVAGWYEQYF. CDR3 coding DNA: TGTGCCAGCAGTTTGGTAGCGGGATGGTACGAGCAGTACTTC.

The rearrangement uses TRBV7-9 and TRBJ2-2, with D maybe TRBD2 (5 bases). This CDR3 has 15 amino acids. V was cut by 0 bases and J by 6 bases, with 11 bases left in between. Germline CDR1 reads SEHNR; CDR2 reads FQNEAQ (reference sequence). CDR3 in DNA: TGTGCCAGCAGCTTAGCGCCTAGCTTGGCCGGGGAGCTGTTTTTT. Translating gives CASSLAPSLAGELFF.

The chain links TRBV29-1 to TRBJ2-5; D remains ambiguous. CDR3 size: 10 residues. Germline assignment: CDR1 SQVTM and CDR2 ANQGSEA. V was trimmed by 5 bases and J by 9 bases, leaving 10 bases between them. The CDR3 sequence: CSVRVLAQYF. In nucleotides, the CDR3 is TGCAGCGTTCGGGTGTTGGCCCAGTACTTC.

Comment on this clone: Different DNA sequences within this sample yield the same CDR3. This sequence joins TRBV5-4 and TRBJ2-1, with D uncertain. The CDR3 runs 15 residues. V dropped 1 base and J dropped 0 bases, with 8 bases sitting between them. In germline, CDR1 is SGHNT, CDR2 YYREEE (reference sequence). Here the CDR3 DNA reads TGTGCCAGCAGCTTGAGGTCAAGCTCCTACAATGAGCAGTTCTTC. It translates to CASSLRSSSYNEQFF.